This TCR beta chain derives from a study of a mutant IDH1 vaccine in newly diagnosed glioma (dated by TCRdb to 2020 to 2022). Turning to the overall study: Vaccination was initiated 4-6 weeks after radiotherapy alone, or concurrently with temozolomide cycles in the chemotherapy-containing groups. Of the 25 to 35 patients who were treated, about 62% were male and 37.5% were female, and the mean age was about 37 years. Prior to enrollment, patients had been given standard therapy consisting of radiotherapy alone, temozolomide alone, or radiochemotherapy with temozolomide, with the combination given to most patients. The week-35 safety follow-up was designated visit V12, and the week-47 end of study was designated visit V13. Peripheral blood was collected at six visits: V03 (baseline), V05, V07, V10, V12 and V13. For exploratory analyses, approximately 25 treated patients had longitudinal TCRB deep sequencing done wherever samples were available.

Summary of the overall study and its limitations: PBMC samples for TCRB deep sequencing were selected based on availability. The authors noted that analyses of patient blood samples could not be reproduced because of sample limitations. Changes in the top peripheral T cell clonotypes picked up by TCRB sequencing did not appear to be linked to pseudoprogression. Immune responses induced by the vaccine were seen in 90% to 95% of patients across multiple MHC alleles.

The germline V and J ends show losses of 1 base and 7 bases respectively, and no gene match explains 8 bases of the junction. Via the germline V gene, CDR1 is SQVTM and CDR2 ANQGSEA. Spanning cysteine to phenylalanine, the CDR3 consists of 16 amino acids. Just CDR3 DNA is preserved here, 48 bases in frame from base 1. As to this clone: What this receptor recognizes is not known. The record has no base qualities; no much larger clone is one base away.

The sample's time point label, in plain terms: week 47, end of study. Each vaccine dose was 300 ug of a 20-mer mutant IDH1 peptide in Montanide, given subcutaneously with topical imiquimod. Eight vaccinations were administered to patients in weeks 1, 3, 5, 7, 11, 15, 19 and 23, corresponding to visits V03 through V10. The donors had newly diagnosed IDH1-mutant astrocytomas of WHO grade 3 or 4 that showed loss of nuclear ATRX. The samples were drawn from NOA16, a multicentre, single-arm, open-label phase I trial in Germany that tested a mutant IDH1 peptide vaccine in humans for the first time. Genomic DNA for TCRB sequencing was extracted from EDTA blood using the DNeasy Blood and Tissue Kit. Library prep was done by the immunoSEQ multiplex PCR assay. Rearranged TCR beta chain sequences were amplified using the hsTCRB Kit according to the manufacturer's protocol. TCRB libraries were sequenced on an Illumina MiSeq. The original methods were these. The proprietary platform of the kit vendor was used for demultiplexing, trimming and gene mapping. The table comes from immuneACCESS by way of TCRdb, which keeps in-frame sequences with V and J called. Part of the clones is missing from these tables; in studies checked, under half for an unresolved V gene and the rest for unknown reasons. Clone size and the V and J calls come from that table; the DNA yielded D and trimming. The table for this sample lists more than 35,000 clones; about 75% of them were counted only once. The ten top clones hold over 7.5% of the sample.

The chain employs TRBV29-1 and TRBJ2-1, and TRBD1 aligns with 12 junction nucleotides. The input for sequencing was PBMCs, taken from a glioma patient whose treatment included an IDH1 peptide vaccine. This sequence was found in a man aged 35-49 years with glioma. The nucleotide sequence reads as follows: TGCAGCGTTGAAGGGGGACAGGGGGCATTCGAGAATGAGCAGTTCTTC. Translated, it gives CSVEGGQGAFENEQFF.